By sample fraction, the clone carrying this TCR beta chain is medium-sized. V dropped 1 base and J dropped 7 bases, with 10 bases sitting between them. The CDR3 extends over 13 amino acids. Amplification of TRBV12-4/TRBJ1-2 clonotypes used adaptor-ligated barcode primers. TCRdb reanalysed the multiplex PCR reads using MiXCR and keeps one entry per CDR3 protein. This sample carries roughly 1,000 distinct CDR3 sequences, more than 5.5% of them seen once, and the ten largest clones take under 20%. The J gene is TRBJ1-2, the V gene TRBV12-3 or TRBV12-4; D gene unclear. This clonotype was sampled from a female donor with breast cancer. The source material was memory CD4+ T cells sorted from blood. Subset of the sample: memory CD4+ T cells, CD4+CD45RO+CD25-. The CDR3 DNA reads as TGTGCCAGCAGTTTAGTTGACGGAAGTGGCTACACCTTC. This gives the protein CASSLVDGSGYTF.